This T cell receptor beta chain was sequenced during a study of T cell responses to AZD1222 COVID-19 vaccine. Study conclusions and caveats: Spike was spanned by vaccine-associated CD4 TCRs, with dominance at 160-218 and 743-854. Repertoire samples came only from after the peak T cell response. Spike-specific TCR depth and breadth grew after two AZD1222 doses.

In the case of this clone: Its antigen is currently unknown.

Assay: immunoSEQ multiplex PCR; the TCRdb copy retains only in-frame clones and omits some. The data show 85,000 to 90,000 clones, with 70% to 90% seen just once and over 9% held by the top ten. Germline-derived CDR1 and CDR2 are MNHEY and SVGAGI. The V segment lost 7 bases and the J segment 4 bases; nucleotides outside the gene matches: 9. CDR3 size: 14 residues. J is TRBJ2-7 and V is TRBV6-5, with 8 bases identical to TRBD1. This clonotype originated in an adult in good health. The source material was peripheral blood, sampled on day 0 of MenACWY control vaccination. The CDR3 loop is CASTTGGGKYEQYF. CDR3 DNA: TGTGCCAGCACCACAGGGGGTGGAAAATACGAGCAGTACTTC.